The 6 T cell receptor beta chains listed next were all sequenced from one sample in a study of Graves' ophthalmopathy and Graves' hyperthyroidism. Researchers took RNA transcripts and amplified TCR beta CDR3 regions from them. The library came from an HTBI-primed first-round RT-PCR and a second-round multiplex PCR. TCRdb fed the multiplex PCR reads into MiXCR, producing one record per CDR3 protein. The profile shows about 550,000 distinct CDR3 sequences, 35% to 45% of them singletons. The specimen sequenced was peripheral blood or thyroid tissue (not recorded which). The receptors originated from an adult man with Graves' hyperthyroidism.

This clonotype turned up a few times. The CDR3: CSVPEVGEQFF. CDR3 bases: TGCAGCGTCCCTGAAGTAGGTGAGCAGTTCTTC. The chain joins TRBV29-1 to TRBJ2-1; D ambiguous. The V end was cut by 6 bases, the J end by 9 bases, with 12 bases between. Per the germline V gene, CDR1 is SQVTM and CDR2 is ANQGSEA. CDR3 length equals 11 residues.

The rearrangement joins TRBV7-2 to TRBJ1-4, with D unresolved. CDR3 size: 15 residues. Looked up from germline, CDR1 is SGHTA and CDR2 is FQGNSA. The V end lost 2 bases, the J end lost 5 bases, and 12 bases lay between the germline ends. The CDR3 coding sequence is TGTGCCAGCAGCTTAAGCTCTGCGGGAAATGAAAAACTGTTTTTT. Residues: CASSLSSAGNEKLFF.

The chain has TRBV5-1 and TRBJ1-4, with a tentative D call TRBD1 (6 bases). From germline, CDR1 is SGHRS and CDR2 YFSETQ. Trimming took off 7 bases at V and 0 bases at J, with 10 bases between the two ends. CDR3 size: 14 residues. CDR3 sequence reads: CASSDRSTNEKLFF. CDR3 in DNA: TGCGCCAGCTCGGACAGATCAACTAATGAAAAACTGTTTTTT.

This clonotype was detected only once. The chain carries TRBV29-1 and TRBJ1-1; D unresolved. The V end lost 0 bases, the J end lost 3 bases, and 8 bases lay between the germline ends. The CDR3 contains 13 residues. The germline gives CDR1 SQVTM, CDR2 ANQGSEA. The CDR3 protein is CSVEDLPDTEAFF. DNA for the CDR3: TGCAGCGTTGAAGATCTTCCCGACACTGAAGCTTTCTTT.

The chain links TRBV2 to TRBJ1-5; no clear D gene. The CDR3 contains 14 residues. Germline V gene data show CDR1 as SNHLY and CDR2 as FYNNEI. Trimming cost V 2 bases and J 5 bases, with 10 bases left between them. CDR3 sequence: CASSESGVDQPQHF. CDR3 bases: TGTGCCAGCAGTGAATCCGGGGTGGATCAGCCCCAGCATTTT.

This clonotype was recorded many times. This chain connects TRBV29-1 to TRBJ1-1; D gene ambiguous. Germline lookup yields CDR1 SQVTM and CDR2 ANQGSEA. V was clipped by 0 bases and J by 2 bases, with 13 bases between them. This CDR3 comprises 15 residues. The DNA for the CDR3 is TGCAGCGTTGAAGATGGTACAAGTATAAACACTGAAGCTTTCTTT. Translated: CSVEDGTSINTEAFF. The full variable domain, in which reference TRBV29-1 and TRBJ1-1 provide the parts outside the CDR3, is SAVISQKPSRDICQRGTSLTIQCQVDSQVTMMFWYRQQPGQSLTLIATANQGSEATYESGFVIDKFPISRPNLTFSTLTVSNMSPEDSSIYLCSVEDGTSINTEAFFGQGTRLTVV.